A selection of T cell receptor beta chains follows, all from one sample in a study of post-analysis software for immune sequencing data. TCRdb used MiXCR to reprocess the PCR reads, holding one entry per CDR3 protein. This sample has about 620,000 distinct CDR3 sequences, with roughly 47% found just once. The sequencing sample was made of blood. The source of these receptors is a girl between 10 and 17 years old with multiple sclerosis. Both conserved end residues are part of each CDR3. Fields, in order: J gene, D gene, V gene, clone size, CDR3 DNA, CDR3 protein. The D gene is left open where the match is weak. Not all rows give a size; the values are once, few, many and, for expanded clones, a class.

J gene: TRBJ2-5
D gene: TRBD2
V gene: TRBV4-1
clone size: -
CDR3 DNA: TGCGCCAGCAGCCAAGAGCCGAGGACTAGCGGTCAGAGGGTGCAGACCCAGTACTTC
CDR3 protein: CASSQEPRTSGQRVQTQYF

J gene: TRBJ1-1
D gene: -
V gene: TRBV5-1
clone size: -
CDR3 DNA: TGCGCCAGCAGCTCCCGGTCCAGCACGGCTGAAGCTTTCTTT
CDR3 protein: CASSSRSSTAEAFF

J gene: TRBJ2-5
D gene: TRBD2
V gene: TRBV5-1
clone size: -
CDR3 DNA: TGCGCCAGCACCCAACGGTGGCTAGCGGGTCTCCAGTACTTC
CDR3 protein: CASTQRWLAGLQYF

J gene: TRBJ2-5
D gene: -
V gene: TRBV7-6
clone size: -
CDR3 DNA: TGTGCCAGCAGCTTGAGTCACGGTTTGGGGAAGACCCAGTACTTC
CDR3 protein: CASSLSHGLGKTQYF

J gene: TRBJ1-4
D gene: TRBD1
V gene: TRBV4-1
clone size: -
CDR3 DNA: TGCGCCAGCAGCCGCGGGGACAGGGATAATGAAAAACTGTTTTTT
CDR3 protein: CASSRGDRDNEKLFF

J gene: TRBJ2-3
D gene: -
V gene: TRBV29-1
clone size: few
CDR3 DNA: TGCAGCGCAGGGACTAGCACAGATACGCAGTATTTT
CDR3 protein: CSAGTSTDTQYF

J gene: TRBJ2-5
D gene: TRBD2
V gene: TRBV27
clone size: -
CDR3 DNA: TGTGCCAGCAGTTTCTCCCCCGGTCATAGCGGGAGAAAAGAGACCCAGTACTTC
CDR3 protein: CASSFSPGHSGRKETQYF

J gene: TRBJ2-7
D gene: -
V gene: TRBV12-3/TRBV12-4
clone size: -
CDR3 DNA: TGTGCCAGCAGTATCGACAGGCACGAGCAGTACTTC
CDR3 protein: CASSIDRHEQYF

J gene: TRBJ2-7
D gene: -
V gene: TRBV12-3/TRBV12-4
clone size: -
CDR3 DNA: TGTGCCAGCAGCAGCGCTCTCGAGCAGTACTTC
CDR3 protein: CASSSALEQYF

J gene: TRBJ2-7
D gene: TRBD2
V gene: TRBV2
clone size: few
CDR3 DNA: TGTGCCAGCAGTGGAGGGACTAGCGGGATCTACGAGCAGTACTTC
CDR3 protein: CASSGGTSGIYEQYF

J gene: TRBJ2-1
D gene: -
V gene: TRBV10-3
clone size: -
CDR3 DNA: TGTGCCAGCTCCGGGACAAATGAGCAGTTCTTC
CDR3 protein: CASSGTNEQFF

J gene: TRBJ1-2
D gene: TRBD1
V gene: TRBV10-3
clone size: -
CDR3 DNA: TGTGCCATCAGAAGCGGGACAGGGGAACACGGCTACACCTTC
CDR3 protein: CAIRSGTGEHGYTF

J gene: TRBJ1-5
D gene: -
V gene: TRBV4-1
clone size: -
CDR3 DNA: TGCGCCAGCAGCCAAGAGGTCAGGACGGATAGCAATCAGCCCCAGCATTTT
CDR3 protein: CASSQEVRTDSNQPQHF

J gene: TRBJ2-7
D gene: -
V gene: TRBV4-1
clone size: -
CDR3 DNA: TGCGCCAGCAGCCAAGATGTAAGGGGGGCCTACGAGCAGTACTTC
CDR3 protein: CASSQDVRGAYEQYF